This T cell receptor beta chain originates from a study of control samples from healthy donors and cancer patients. The CDR3 extends over 12 amino acids. The V gene's germline CDR1 is SNHLY and CDR2 FYNNEI. The ends were cut back, 5 bases at V and 7 bases at J, with 12 bases in the middle. Sequencing was performed with immunoSEQ multiplex PCR; in TCRdb, only in-frame clones are kept and a portion is missing. The sample yields 75,000 to 100,000 clones, around 86% seen once. The chain employs TRBV2 and TRBJ2-7, with a weak D call TRBD1 (6 bases). Specimen: blood. The clonotype comes from a woman in her forties or fifties in good health. The CDR3 DNA reads as TGTGCCAGCAGTCAGACAGGCCGGGAGCAGTACTTC. Amino acids: CASSQTGREQYF.